One and the same sample provided the 17 T cell receptor beta chains below, sequenced in a study of T cell repertoires in cytomegalovirus infection. TCRdb processed the reads anew with MiXCR; each CDR3 protein has one entry. The table has about 360,000 distinct CDR3 sequences, over 15% seen once. Material for sequencing was PBMCs. The receptors were sampled from a human donor in good health (CMV status not recorded). Some clones in this sample may be carry-over from other donors' samples.

V and J are TRBV11-2 and TRBJ2-1; 7 positions match TRBD2. This CDR3 comprises 15 residues. With 2 bases clipped from V and 5 bases from J, the junction kept 6 bases outside the gene matches. Germline V gene data show CDR1 as SGHAT and CDR2 as FQNNGV. This chain's CDR3 is CASSLSGGLDNEQFF. The CDR3 DNA sequence: TGTGCCAGCAGCTTATCGGGAGGACTGGACAATGAGCAGTTCTTC.

This clonotype was seen repeatedly, ten times or more. V gene TRBV7-2 combines with J gene TRBJ2-3; D possibly uses TRBD1 or TRBD2 (5 bases each). This CDR3 spans 15 amino acids. Deletions cut 2 bases from V and 2 bases from J, with 11 bases between. The germline gives CDR1 SGHTA, CDR2 FQGNSA. CDR3 nucleotides: TGTGCCAGCAGCTTAATGGGGGACCCCACAGATACGCAGTATTTT. Its translation is CASSLMGDPTDTQYF.

This clonotype was observed many times. The chain couples TRBV2 to TRBJ1-6; no clear D. From germline, CDR1 is SNHLY and CDR2 FYNNEI. The V gene lost 3 bases and the J gene lost 10 bases, with 13 bases spanning the gap. This CDR3 spans 14 amino acids. The CDR3 DNA reads as TGTGCCAGCAGTGACGGGGTTTCGGGCTCACCCCTCCACTTT. Protein sequence: CASSDGVSGSPLHF.

In its sample, this clonotype was seen many times. The V and J genes are TRBV4-2 and TRBJ1-3; 7 bases are shared with TRBD1. There are 14 residues in the CDR3. Germline values: CDR1 LGHNA, CDR2 YNFKEQ. Germline trimming cut 4 bases from V and 4 bases from J; bases unmatched to any gene: 4. The CDR3 region is CASSRDRAGNTIYF. DNA of the CDR3: TGTGCCAGCAGCCGAGACAGGGCCGGAAACACCATATATTTT.

This clonotype was counted between two and nine times. The chain recombines TRBV28 with TRBJ2-1; D gene uncertain. Trimming left V 5 bases short and J 5 bases short, with 10 bases between. Germline values: CDR1 MDHEN, CDR2 SYDVKM. There are 13 residues in the CDR3. The CDR3 loop reads CASSKRSHNEQFF. In DNA form, the CDR3 reads TGTGCCAGCAGTAAGAGGTCCCACAATGAGCAGTTCTTC.

The chain joins TRBV7-2 to TRBJ2-5, with TRBD1 matching 7 bases. V trimming: 8 bases; J trimming: 0 bases; junction bases outside the gene matches: 6. This CDR3 spans 14 amino acids. The germline V gene has CDR1 SGHTA and CDR2 FQGNSA. The CDR3 sequence: CASFAGTDQETQYF. The CDR3 bases are TGTGCCAGCTTTGCCGGGACAGACCAAGAGACCCAGTACTTC.

The chain uses TRBV20-1 and TRBJ2-7; 9 bases are shared with TRBD1. CDR1 is DFQATT, CDR2 SNEGSKA, per germline (reference sequence). The CDR3 extends over 14 amino acids. Unmatched junction bases numbered 8, after V lost 4 bases and J lost 4 bases. In DNA form, the CDR3 reads TGCAGTGCTACGAACCCGGGACAGGGATACGAGCAGTACTTC. It is translated as CSATNPGQGYEQYF.

This sequence joins TRBV5-4 and TRBJ2-1; a possible D gene is TRBD1 (7 bases). The CDR3 spans 16 residues. In germline, CDR1 is SGHNT, CDR2 YYREEE (reference sequence). The V gene lost 4 bases and the J gene lost 4 bases, with 18 bases spanning the gap. The CDR3 DNA reads TGTGCCAGCAGCCGGACGGGCGGGACAGAGTACAATGAGCAGTTCTTC. It specifies CASSRTGGTEYNEQFF.

This clonotype came up many times. The chain uses TRBV2 and TRBJ2-3; a possible D gene is TRBD2 (6 bases). The germline V and J ends were trimmed by 4 bases and 8 bases, with 10 bases remaining between them. This CDR3 is built from 12 residues. The germline gives CDR1 SNHLY, CDR2 FYNNEI. CDR3 region: CASSAAGITQYF. Here the CDR3 DNA reads TGTGCCAGCAGTGCTGCGGGGATTACGCAGTATTTT.

This clonotype was observed a handful of times. This sequence joins TRBV19 and TRBJ1-2, with a tentative D call TRBD1 (6 bases). Trimming cost V 6 bases and J 2 bases, with 25 bases left between them. CDR3 length: 18 residues. The V gene's germline CDR1 is LNHDA and CDR2 SQIVND (reference sequence). The CDR3 DNA reads as TGTGCCAGTAGCCCCAGGGGACCTACTCTGGGTGAGAACTATGGCTACACCTTC. Translating gives CASSPRGPTLGENYGYTF.

There are many counts of this clonotype. The chain recombines TRBV7-2 with TRBJ2-3; 7 bases are a match to TRBD2. V gave up 1 base and J gave up 13 bases; unmatched junction bases: 5. The CDR3 runs 12 residues. Germline V lookup: CDR1 SGHTA, CDR2 FQGNSA. In DNA form, the CDR3 reads TGTGCCAGCAGCTTAGAAAGGACTAGAGAGTATTTT. Encoded protein: CASSLERTREYF.

In its sample, this clonotype was seen a few times. The J gene is TRBJ2-5, the V gene TRBV7-2, with 9 bases fitting TRBD2. The junction had 7 bases not matched to a gene; V was cut back by 1 base and J by 7 bases. Germline lookup yields CDR1 SGHTA and CDR2 FQGNSA. This CDR3 is built from 15 residues. CDR3 sequence: CASSLVRGGEATQYF. The DNA for the CDR3 is TGTGCCAGCAGCTTAGTGCGGGGGGGGGAGGCGACCCAGTACTTC.

This clonotype was observed a few times. The genes are TRBV7-6 and TRBJ1-5; D gene unclear. Germline CDR1 SGHVS, CDR2 FNYEAQ. The CDR3 extends over 14 amino acids. Trimming left V 1 base short and J 4 bases short, with 8 bases between. CDR3: CASSLGSFNQPQHF. The CDR3 nucleotides are TGTGCCAGCAGCTTAGGCAGTTTTAATCAGCCCCAGCATTTT.

This chain joins TRBV2 and TRBJ2-7; no reliable D call. This CDR3 spans 14 amino acids. Germline loops: CDR1 SNHLY, CDR2 FYNNEI. Between the trimmed V and J ends, which lost 6 bases and 0 bases, there was a span of 12 bases. The CDR3 region has the DNA TGTGCCAGCAGCCCGATCCGAAGCTCCTACGAGCAGTACTTC. Translation: CASSPIRSSYEQYF.

This clonotype was detected many times. The CDR3 sequence is CASSRTSGSDTQYF. The CDR3 DNA reads TGTGCCAGCAGCCGGACTAGCGGGAGCGATACGCAGTATTTT. The gene calls are TRBV7-9 and TRBJ2-3; 13 bases match TRBD2. The junction had 2 bases not matched to a gene; V was cut back by 5 bases and J by 6 bases. The CDR3 covers 14 residues. Germline values: CDR1 SEHNR, CDR2 FQNEAQ (reference sequence).

This clonotype was seen only a few times. V gene TRBV12-3 or TRBV12-4 combines with J gene TRBJ1-4, with D maybe TRBD1 (6 bases). Trimming removed 3 bases from V and 10 bases from J, with 15 bases in between. CDR3 length: 14 residues. The CDR3: CASSLRTEVGKLFF. CDR3 DNA sequence: TGTGCCAGCAGTTTGAGGACAGAGGTCGGAAAACTGTTTTTT.

The genes are TRBV6-5 and TRBJ1-6; 8 positions agree with TRBD1. This CDR3 comprises 14 residues. Germline trimming cut 5 bases from V and 9 bases from J; bases unmatched to any gene: 6. CDR1 and CDR2 (germline): MNHEY, SVGAGI. CDR3 sequence (DNA): TGTGCCAGCAGTCGGGACAGGACGGCTTCACCCCTCCACTTT. It translates to CASSRDRTASPLHF.